A single sample gave rise to the 27 T cell receptor beta chains below, sequenced in a study of shared clonotypes between healthy human individuals. As defined, naive CD8 cells were CD45RO-negative and positively selected for CCR7, with terminally differentiated effector memory CD45RA+ cells excluded. Clones were sequenced by immunoSEQ multiplex PCR, and TCRdb holds only the in-frame ones, with some missing. The profile shows around 2,100,000 clones, approximately 94% of them singletons. Specimen: naive CD8+ T cells sorted from blood. Every receptor here comes from a man in his late teens or twenties in good health.

Regarding this clone: Other DNA sequences from this sample encode an identical CDR3 as well. The V gene is TRBV27, the J gene TRBJ2-7; 8 positions agree with TRBD1. The J segment lost 2 bases and the V segment lost 8 bases, leaving 5 bases of the junction unmatched. Germline V gene sequence: CDR1 MNHEY, CDR2 SMNVEV (reference sequence). There are 13 residues in the CDR3. The CDR3, as DNA: TGTGCCAGCCGGCCAGGGGGCACCTACGAGCAGTACTTC. Amino acids: CASRPGGTYEQYF.

The V call is TRBV5-4, the J call TRBJ2-7; a weak D match, TRBD2 (6 bases). Deletions cut 4 bases from V and 2 bases from J, with 28 bases between. This CDR3 spans 19 amino acids. Germline V gene data show CDR1 as SGHNT and CDR2 as YYREEE (reference sequence). DNA for the CDR3: TGTGCCAGCAGCACCTGGGGTAGCGGAGGCCTAGGGGAAACCTACGAGCAGTACTTC. Protein sequence: CASSTWGSGGLGETYEQYF.

The V and J genes are TRBV15 and TRBJ2-5, with 9 bases lining up with TRBD1. The CDR3 extends over 17 amino acids. Germline CDR1 LNHNV, CDR2 YYDKDF (reference sequence). After removal of 3 bases from V and 5 bases from J, the junction contained 13 bases not matched to a gene. The CDR3 DNA reads as TGTGCCACCAGCAGGGGAGACGGGACAGGGTCTGGGGAGACCCAGTACTTC. This codes for CATSRGDGTGSGETQYF.

This chain connects TRBV6-6 to TRBJ1-5, with no clear D. The CDR3 runs to 14 residues. Deletions cut 5 bases from V and 3 bases from J, with 11 bases between. Per germline, CDR1 MNHNY and CDR2 SVGAGI (reference sequence). The CDR3 nucleotides read TGTGCCAGCAGTCCCGACTCCCCCAATCAGCCCCAGCATTTT. It is translated as CASSPDSPNQPQHF.

The sample holds one count of this clone. This chain joins TRBV11-2 and TRBJ2-1, with TRBD2 identical over 10 bases. The V and J ends lost 5 bases and 6 bases, in that order; junction bases with no gene match: 10. CDR1 SGHAT and CDR2 FQNNGV come from the germline V gene. This CDR3 has 16 amino acids. In DNA form, the CDR3 reads TGTGCCAGCAGCAAGACGAGCGGGGGGGCTCGCAATGAGCAGTTCTTC. Encoded protein: CASSKTSGGARNEQFF.

This clone appeared a single time. The J gene is TRBJ2-3, the V gene TRBV7-8, with 8 bases that match TRBD2. The germline CDR1 and CDR2 sequences are SGHVS and FQNEAQ. V was pared by 5 bases and J by 2 bases, with 9 bases of the junction left unmatched. This CDR3 has 16 amino acids. DNA for the CDR3: TGTGCCAGCAGCCCGGTAGCGGGAACTTACACAGATACGCAGTATTTT. As protein: CASSPVAGTYTDTQYF.

The chain carries TRBV6-5 and TRBJ1-2, with a weak D call TRBD1 (5 bases). V gave up 2 bases and J gave up 8 bases, with 15 bases separating them. Germline values: CDR1 MNHEY, CDR2 SVGAGI. CDR3 length: 14 amino acids. CDR3 DNA sequence: TGTGCCAGCAGTTACGGGCAGGGATTGCGGGGCTACACCTTC. It codes for CASSYGQGLRGYTF.

The chain uses TRBV5-4 and TRBJ1-2; 7 bases are a match to TRBD1. The V gene's germline CDR1 is SGHNT and CDR2 YYREEE (reference sequence). The CDR3 is 13 residues long. V was clipped by 4 bases and J by 4 bases; unmatched bases: 4. The CDR3 protein is CASSADRVYGYTF. The CDR3 DNA sequence: TGTGCCAGCAGCGCCGACAGGGTCTATGGCTACACCTTC.

V is TRBV4-1 and J is TRBJ2-7; tentative D call: TRBD2 (6 bases). The CDR3 is 15 residues long. V lost 0 bases, J lost 6 bases, and 15 bases lay in between. Germline values: CDR1 MGHRA, CDR2 YSYEKL. DNA of the CDR3: TGCGCCAGCAGCCAAGAAATGGCGGGAAGGTTCGAGCAGTACTTC. This codes for CASSQEMAGRFEQYF.

This clone has a single count. This CDR3 is CASSLELGGYEQYF. Here the CDR3 DNA reads TGTGCCAGCAGCTTAGAATTAGGGGGCTACGAGCAGTACTTC. The rearrangement links TRBV7-2 to TRBJ2-7, with D possibly TRBD1 on 6 matching bases. The germline CDR1 and CDR2 sequences are SGHTA and FQGNSA. V shed 1 base and J shed 3 bases, with 10 bases lying between them. There are 14 residues in the CDR3.

V and J are TRBV9 and TRBJ1-2; D not resolved. Germline loops: CDR1 SGDLS, CDR2 YYNGEE. V was trimmed by 0 bases and J by 1 base, leaving 13 bases between them. The CDR3 consists of 16 residues. DNA of the CDR3: TGTGCCAGCAGCGTAGAGGGCCTGAGCTTTAACTATGGCTACACCTTC. As protein: CASSVEGLSFNYGYTF. The full variable domain, its missing parts supplied by reference TRBV9 and TRBJ1-2, is DSGVTQTPKHLITATGQRVTLRCSPRSGDLSVYWYQQSLDQGLQFLIQYYNGEERAKGNILERFSAQQFPDLHSELNLSSLELGDSALYFCASSVEGLSFNYGYTFGSGTRLTVV.

This rearrangement joins TRBV25-1 to TRBJ1-6; the D gene is possibly TRBD1 (5 bases). The CDR3 extends over 12 amino acids. Trimming cost V 5 bases and J 11 bases, with 10 bases left between them. From germline, CDR1 is MGHDK and CDR2 SYGVNS. In nucleotides, the CDR3 is TGTGCCAGCAGTCAGGGCGAGACACCCCTCCACTTT. Protein sequence: CASSQGETPLHF.

The chain links TRBV14 to TRBJ2-6; D is undetermined. Trimming took 4 bases from V and 4 from J, leaving 14 bases between them. The germline V gene encodes CDR1 SGHDN and CDR2 FVKESK. The CDR3 covers 16 residues. The CDR3: CASSRMEPAGANVLTF. The CDR3 DNA reads as TGTGCCAGCAGCCGAATGGAACCGGCCGGGGCCAACGTCCTGACTTTC.

V is TRBV27 and J is TRBJ2-1; maybe TRBD2 (6 bases). Deletions cut 2 bases from V and 5 bases from J, with 10 bases between. This CDR3 is 14 amino acids long. Germline CDR1 reads MNHEY; CDR2 reads SMNVEV (reference sequence). The CDR3 sequence: CASSLTGLNNEQFF. The CDR3 DNA reads TGTGCCAGCAGTTTAACGGGACTTAACAATGAGCAGTTCTTC.

The V call is TRBV25-1, the J call TRBJ1-5; perhaps TRBD1 as D (5 bases). CDR1 is MGHDK, CDR2 SYGVNS, per germline. V was shortened by 6 bases and J by 5 bases, with 11 bases between the two germline ends. The CDR3 covers 13 residues. The CDR3 DNA follows: TGTGCCAGCAGGGCCGGAGGGGATCAGCCCCAGCATTTT. It is translated as CASRAGGDQPQHF.

This clone appeared once. The chain recombines TRBV27 with TRBJ1-4; 7 nucleotides align to TRBD1. Germline CDR1 is MNHEY and CDR2 is SMNVEV (reference sequence). The CDR3 spans 15 residues. The V segment lost 7 bases and the J segment 4 bases; nucleotides outside the gene matches: 9. Here the CDR3 reads CASTPRTGVNEKLFF. In nucleotides, the CDR3 is TGTGCCAGCACTCCCCGGACAGGTGTTAATGAAAAACTGTTTTTT.

The genes are TRBV7-3 and TRBJ2-1; no clear D. CDR1 SGHTA and CDR2 FQGTGA come from the germline V gene. The V end lost 1 base, the J end lost 0 bases, and 10 bases lay between the germline ends. The CDR3 contains 16 residues. Written as DNA, the CDR3 is TGTGCCAGCAGCTTAAATGCGGCGAGCTCCTACAATGAGCAGTTCTTC. Translated: CASSLNAASSYNEQFF.

The chain joins TRBV2 to TRBJ1-1; 7 nucleotides match TRBD1. Germline values: CDR1 SNHLY, CDR2 FYNNEI. The CDR3 runs 14 residues. Losses at the gene ends were 5 bases for V and 0 bases for J; bases not matched to a gene: 3. Here the CDR3 reads CASSPGQMNTEAFF. CDR3 bases: TGTGCCAGCAGTCCGGGACAGATGAACACTGAAGCTTTCTTT.

CDR3 sequence: CASSHPLDGDTQYF. The CDR3, as DNA: TGCGCCAGCAGCCATCCCCTTGACGGGGATACGCAGTATTTT. This chain joins TRBV4-1 and TRBJ2-3, with D unclear. From germline, CDR1 is MGHRA and CDR2 YSYEKL. The CDR3 sequence is 14 residues long. With 3 bases removed from V and 6 bases from J, the gap between germline ends came to 13 bases.

The rearrangement links TRBV4-1 to TRBJ2-7; D gene uncertain. The CDR3 spans 17 residues. Trimming left V 0 bases short and J 3 bases short, with 18 bases between. In germline, CDR1 is MGHRA, CDR2 YSYEKL. Here the CDR3 reads CASSQEWPAGRHYEQYF. Written as DNA, the CDR3 is TGCGCCAGCAGCCAAGAATGGCCGGCAGGAAGGCACTACGAGCAGTACTTC.

In the case of this clone: At the DNA level, this CDR3 is encoded by other sequences in the same sample as well. The chain is built from TRBV4-1 and TRBJ1-1; D gene unclear. CDR1 and CDR2 (germline): MGHRA, YSYEKL. V lost 1 base, J lost 3 bases, and 6 bases lay in between. This CDR3 has 13 residues. CDR3 in DNA: TGCGCCAGCAGCCAAGTTCCGGACACTGAAGCTTTCTTT. Amino acids: CASSQVPDTEAFF.

V is TRBV4-1 and J is TRBJ2-7, with no clear D. CDR1 and CDR2 (germline): MGHRA, YSYEKL. V gave up 4 bases and J gave up 0 bases, with 16 bases separating them. This CDR3 spans 16 amino acids. CDR3 amino acids: CASSPISRTVSYEQYF. DNA for the CDR3: TGCGCCAGCAGCCCTATCTCTAGGACCGTCTCCTACGAGCAGTACTTC.

The V gene is TRBV6-5, the J gene TRBJ1-1, with a tentative D call TRBD1 (6 bases). Germline values: CDR1 MNHEY, CDR2 SVGAGI. CDR3 size: 13 residues. V gave up 7 bases and J gave up 2 bases, with 11 bases separating them. CDR3 coding DNA: TGTGCCAGCACCGACAGGCTAAACACTGAAGCTTTCTTT. Translation gives CASTDRLNTEAFF.

The V and J genes are TRBV11-2 and TRBJ2-1; 9 bases align to TRBD2. Trimming took 5 bases from V and 8 from J; bases not matched to a gene: 10. Germline assignment: CDR1 SGHAT and CDR2 FQNNGV. This CDR3 has 15 amino acids. CDR3 protein: CASSRPGTSWHEQFF. As DNA, the CDR3 is TGTGCCAGCAGCCGCCCCGGGACTAGCTGGCATGAGCAGTTCTTC.

CDR3 protein: CASSLRDSPSSYNSPLHF. CDR3 in DNA: TGTGCCAGCTCACTTCGGGACAGCCCGAGCTCCTATAATTCACCCCTCCACTTT. The chain combines TRBV18 with TRBJ1-6, with 7 bases aligning to TRBD1. From germline, CDR1 is KGHSH and CDR2 LQKENI. V was pared by 4 bases and J by 0 bases, with 9 bases of the junction left unmatched. The CDR3 covers 18 residues. The full variable domain, rest sourced from reference TRBV18 and TRBJ1-6, is NAGVMQNPRHLVRRRGQEARLRCSPMKGHSHVYWYRQLPEEGLKFMVYLQKENIIDESGMPKERFSAEFPKEGPSILRIQQVVRGDSAAYFCASSLRDSPSSYNSPLHFGNGTRLTVT.

The J gene is TRBJ2-7, the V gene TRBV7-2, with D perhaps TRBD2 (5 bases). Germline values: CDR1 SGHTA, CDR2 FQGNSA. The CDR3 runs to 14 residues. V lost 1 base to trimming and J lost 3 bases, with 10 bases between them. In nucleotides, the CDR3 is TGTGCCAGCAGCTTAGGACCGGGATACTACGAGCAGTACTTC. Translation: CASSLGPGYYEQYF.

This rearrangement joins TRBV7-9 to TRBJ1-5; 10 nucleotides line up with TRBD1. Germline V gene lookup returns CDR1 SEHNR and CDR2 FQNEAQ (reference sequence). J gave up 5 bases and V 5 bases, and 6 bases lay outside the gene matches. The CDR3 has 15 amino acids. The CDR3 reads CASSPGQGEDQPQHF. The CDR3 DNA reads TGTGCCAGCAGCCCCGGACAGGGGGAAGATCAGCCCCAGCATTTT.